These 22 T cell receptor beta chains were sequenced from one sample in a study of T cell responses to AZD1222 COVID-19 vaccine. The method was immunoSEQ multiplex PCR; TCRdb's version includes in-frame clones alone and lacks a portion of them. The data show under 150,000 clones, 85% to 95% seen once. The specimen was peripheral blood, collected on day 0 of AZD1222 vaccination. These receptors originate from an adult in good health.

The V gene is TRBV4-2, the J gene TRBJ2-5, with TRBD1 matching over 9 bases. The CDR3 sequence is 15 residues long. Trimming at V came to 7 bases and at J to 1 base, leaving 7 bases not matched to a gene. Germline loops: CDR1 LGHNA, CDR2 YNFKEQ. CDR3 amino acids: CASTLGTGIQETQYF. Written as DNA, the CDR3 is TGTGCCAGCACGTTAGGGACAGGGATCCAAGAGACCCAGTACTTC.

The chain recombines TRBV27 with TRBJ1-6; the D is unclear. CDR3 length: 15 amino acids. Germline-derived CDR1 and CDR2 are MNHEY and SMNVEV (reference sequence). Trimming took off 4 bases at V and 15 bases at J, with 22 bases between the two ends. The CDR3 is CASSSNPRNPIVLHF. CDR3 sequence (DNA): TGTGCCAGCAGTTCCAATCCCCGGAACCCTATAGTCCTCCACTTT.

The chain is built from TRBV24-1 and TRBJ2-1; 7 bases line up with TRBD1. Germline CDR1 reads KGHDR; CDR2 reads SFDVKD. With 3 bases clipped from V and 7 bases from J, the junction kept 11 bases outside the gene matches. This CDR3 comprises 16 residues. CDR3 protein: CATSDARQGQGNEQFF. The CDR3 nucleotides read TGTGCCACCAGTGATGCACGACAGGGCCAAGGGAATGAGCAGTTCTTC.

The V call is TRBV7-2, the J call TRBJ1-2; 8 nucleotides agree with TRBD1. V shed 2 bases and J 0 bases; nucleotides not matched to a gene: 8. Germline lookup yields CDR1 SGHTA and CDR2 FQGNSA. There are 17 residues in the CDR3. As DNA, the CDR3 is TGTGCCAGCAGCTTACATTATTTACAGGGGGCTAACTATGGCTACACCTTC. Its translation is CASSLHYLQGANYGYTF. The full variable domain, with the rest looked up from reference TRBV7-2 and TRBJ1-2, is GAGVSQSPSNKVTEKGKDVELRCDPISGHTALYWYRQSLGQGLEFLIYFQGNSAPDKSGLPSDRFSAERTGGSVSTLTIQRTQQEDSAVYLCASSLHYLQGANYGYTFGSGTRLTVV.

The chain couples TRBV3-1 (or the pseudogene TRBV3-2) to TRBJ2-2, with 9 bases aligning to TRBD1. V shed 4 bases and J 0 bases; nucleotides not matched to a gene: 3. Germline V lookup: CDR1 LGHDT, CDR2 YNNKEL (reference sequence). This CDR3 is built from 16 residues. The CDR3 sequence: CASSLWDRANTGELFF. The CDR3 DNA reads TGTGCCAGCAGCCTATGGGACAGGGCGAACACCGGGGAGCTGTTTTTT.

CDR3 nucleotides: TGTGCCAGCAGTTCGAGAGATCAGCCCCAGCATTTT. Its protein is CASSSRDQPQHF. V is TRBV27 and J is TRBJ1-5, with no clear D. Germline V lookup: CDR1 MNHEY, CDR2 SMNVEV (reference sequence). The CDR3 runs 12 residues. V dropped 4 bases and J dropped 5 bases, with 6 bases sitting between them.

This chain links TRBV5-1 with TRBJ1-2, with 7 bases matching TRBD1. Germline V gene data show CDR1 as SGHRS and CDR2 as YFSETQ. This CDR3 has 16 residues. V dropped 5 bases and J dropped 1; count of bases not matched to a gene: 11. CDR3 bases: TGCGCCAGCAGACCTACTCCGGGACAGAATAACTATGGCTACACCTTC. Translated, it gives CASRPTPGQNNYGYTF.

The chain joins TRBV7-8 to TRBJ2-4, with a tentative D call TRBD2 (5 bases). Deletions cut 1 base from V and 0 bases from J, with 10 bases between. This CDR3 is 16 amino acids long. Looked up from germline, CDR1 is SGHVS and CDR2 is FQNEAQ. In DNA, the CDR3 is TGTGCCAGCAGCTTAGGTCGGGATTTAGCCAAAAACATTCAGTACTTC. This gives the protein CASSLGRDLAKNIQYF. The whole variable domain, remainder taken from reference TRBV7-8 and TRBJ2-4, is GAGVSQSPRYKVAKRGQDVALRCDPISGHVSLFWYQQALGQGPEFLTYFQNEAQLDKSGLPSDRFFAERPEGSVSTLKIQRTQQEDSAVYLCASSLGRDLAKNIQYFGAGTRLSVL.

DNA for the CDR3: TGTGCCAGCAGTGAACCCGGTTTGAACACTGAAGCTTTCTTT. It encodes CASSEPGLNTEAFF. This chain connects TRBV6-1 to TRBJ1-1; D remains ambiguous. The CDR3 extends over 14 amino acids. Germline values: CDR1 MNHNS, CDR2 SASEGT. Between the trimmed V and J ends, which lost 2 bases and 0 bases, there was a span of 7 bases.

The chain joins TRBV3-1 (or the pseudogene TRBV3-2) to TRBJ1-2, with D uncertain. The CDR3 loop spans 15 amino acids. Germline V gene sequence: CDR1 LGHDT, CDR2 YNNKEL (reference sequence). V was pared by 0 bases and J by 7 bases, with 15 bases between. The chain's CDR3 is CASSQESGPTGGYTF. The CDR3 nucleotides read TGTGCCAGCAGCCAAGAGTCGGGCCCCACCGGTGGCTACACCTTC.

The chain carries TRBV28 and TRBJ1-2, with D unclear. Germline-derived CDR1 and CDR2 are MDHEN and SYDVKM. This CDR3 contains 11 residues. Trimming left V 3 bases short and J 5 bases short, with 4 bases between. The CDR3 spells CASSFWYGYTF. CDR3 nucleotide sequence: TGTGCCAGCAGTTTTTGGTATGGCTACACCTTC.

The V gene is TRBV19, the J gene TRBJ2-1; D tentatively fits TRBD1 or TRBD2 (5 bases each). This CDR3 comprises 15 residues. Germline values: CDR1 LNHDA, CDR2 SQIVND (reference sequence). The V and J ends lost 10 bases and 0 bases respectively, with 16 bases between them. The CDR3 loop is CATALVRGSYNEQFF. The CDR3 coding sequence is TGTGCCACCGCCCTGGTGAGGGGCTCCTACAATGAGCAGTTCTTC.

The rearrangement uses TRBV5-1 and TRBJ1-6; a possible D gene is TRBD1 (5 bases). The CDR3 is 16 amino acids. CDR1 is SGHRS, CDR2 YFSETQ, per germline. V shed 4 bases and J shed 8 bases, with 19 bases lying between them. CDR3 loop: CASSPGPSGRYSPLHF. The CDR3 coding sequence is TGCGCCAGCAGCCCGGGGCCATCCGGCAGGTATTCACCCCTCCACTTT.

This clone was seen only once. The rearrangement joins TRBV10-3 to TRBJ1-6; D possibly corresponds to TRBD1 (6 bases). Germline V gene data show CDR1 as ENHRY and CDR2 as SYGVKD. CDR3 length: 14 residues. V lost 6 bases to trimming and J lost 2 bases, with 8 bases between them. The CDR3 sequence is CAIRDRAYNSPLHF. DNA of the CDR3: TGTGCCATCAGGGACAGAGCCTATAATTCACCCCTCCACTTT.

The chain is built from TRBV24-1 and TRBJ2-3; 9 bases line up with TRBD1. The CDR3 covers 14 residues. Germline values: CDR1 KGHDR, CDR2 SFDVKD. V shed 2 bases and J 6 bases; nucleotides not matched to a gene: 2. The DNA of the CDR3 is TGTGCCACCAGTGATTCCACAGGGGGCGATACGCAGTATTTT. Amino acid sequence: CATSDSTGGDTQYF.

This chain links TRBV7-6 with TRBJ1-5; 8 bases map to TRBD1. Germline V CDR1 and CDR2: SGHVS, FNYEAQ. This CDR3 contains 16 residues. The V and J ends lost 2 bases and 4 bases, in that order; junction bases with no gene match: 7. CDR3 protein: CASSLPGQANNQPQHF. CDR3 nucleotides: TGTGCCAGCAGCTTACCGGGACAGGCGAATAATCAGCCCCAGCATTTT.

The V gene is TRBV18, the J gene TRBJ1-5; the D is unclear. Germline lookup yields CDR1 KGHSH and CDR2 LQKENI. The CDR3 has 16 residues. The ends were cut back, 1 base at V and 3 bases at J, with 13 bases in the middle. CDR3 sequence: CASSPRRDASNQPQHF. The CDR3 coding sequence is TGTGCCAGCTCACCACGAAGGGATGCGTCCAATCAGCCCCAGCATTTT. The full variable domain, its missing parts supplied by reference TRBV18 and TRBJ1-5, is NAGVMQNPRHLVRRRGQEARLRCSPMKGHSHVYWYRQLPEEGLKFMVYLQKENIIDESGMPKERFSAEFPKEGPSILRIQQVVRGDSAAYFCASSPRRDASNQPQHFGDGTRLSIL.

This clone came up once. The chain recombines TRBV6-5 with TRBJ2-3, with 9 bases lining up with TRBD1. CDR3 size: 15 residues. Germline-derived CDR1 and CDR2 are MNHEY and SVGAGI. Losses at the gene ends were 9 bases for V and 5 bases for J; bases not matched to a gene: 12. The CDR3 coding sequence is TGTGCCAGACTAATCTACAGGGGGCAAAAAGATACGCAGTATTTT. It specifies CARLIYRGQKDTQYF.

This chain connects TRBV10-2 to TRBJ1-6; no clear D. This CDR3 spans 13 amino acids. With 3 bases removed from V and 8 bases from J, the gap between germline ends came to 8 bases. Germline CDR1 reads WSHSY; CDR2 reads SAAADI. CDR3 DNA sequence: TGCGCCAGCAGTGACAGCACGGATTCACCCCTCCACTTT. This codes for CASSDSTDSPLHF.

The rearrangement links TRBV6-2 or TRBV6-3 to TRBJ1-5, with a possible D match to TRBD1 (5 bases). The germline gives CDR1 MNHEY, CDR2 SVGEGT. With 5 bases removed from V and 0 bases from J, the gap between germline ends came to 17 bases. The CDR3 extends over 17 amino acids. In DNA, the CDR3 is TGTGCCAGCAGTCGGAGCGGGGGAGTATATAGCAATCAGCCCCAGCATTTT. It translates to CASSRSGGVYSNQPQHF.

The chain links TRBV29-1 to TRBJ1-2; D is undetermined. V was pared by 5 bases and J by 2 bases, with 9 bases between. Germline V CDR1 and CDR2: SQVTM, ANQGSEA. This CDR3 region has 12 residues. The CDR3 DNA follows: TGCAGCGTTTACCCGATGAACTATGGCTACACCTTC. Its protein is CSVYPMNYGYTF. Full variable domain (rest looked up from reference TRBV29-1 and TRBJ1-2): SAVISQKPSRDICQRGTSLTIQCQVDSQVTMMFWYRQQPGQSLTLIATANQGSEATYESGFVIDKFPISRPNLTFSTLTVSNMSPEDSSIYLCSVYPMNYGYTFGSGTRLTVV.

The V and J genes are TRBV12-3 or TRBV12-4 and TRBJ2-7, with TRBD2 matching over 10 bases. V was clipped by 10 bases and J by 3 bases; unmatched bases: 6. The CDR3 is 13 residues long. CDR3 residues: CATASGGFYEQYF. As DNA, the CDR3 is TGTGCCACCGCTAGCGGGGGCTTCTACGAGCAGTACTTC.